This entry concerns a single TCR beta chain. Its antigen remains unidentified. These data are taken from a study of cytomegalovirus exposure and HLA in healthy donors. The J segment lost 5 bases and the V segment lost 0 bases, leaving 0 bases of the junction unmatched. The germline V gene has CDR1 SGHAT and CDR2 FQDESV (reference sequence). The CDR3 has 14 residues. Unrecorded immune exposure was likely among donors, who were nominally healthy when sampled. Amplification used 60 Vbeta primers and 13 Jbeta primers. Some clones are missing from TCRdb's copy, which holds only in-frame ones; the method was immunoSEQ multiplex PCR. The data show 85,000 to 130,000 clones, roughly 80% seen once. The study's findings and limits: An analysis done earlier found most TCR beta V segments productive about 87% or about 30% of the time.

The gene calls are TRBV11-1 and TRBJ2-5, with TRBD2 matching over 10 bases. The sequence was obtained from a man aged 45-60 years in good health and CMV-seronegative. Input material: PBMCs. CDR3 DNA: TGTGCCAGCAGCTTAGCGGGACTAGCGGAGACCCAGTACTTC. The encoded protein is CASSLAGLAETQYF. Variable domain in full (rest from reference TRBV11-1 and TRBJ2-5): EAEVAQSPRYKITEKSQAVAFWCDPISGHATLYWYRQILGQGPELLVQFQDESVVDDSQLPKDRFSAERLKGVDSTLKIQPAELGDSAMYLCASSLAGLAETQYFGPGTRLLVL.